The clone carrying this T cell receptor (beta chain) was seen a few times. The data are from a study of early T cells in non-severe SARS-CoV-2 infection. MiXCR, run by TCRdb on the 5' RACE reads, gives a single entry per CDR3 protein. This sample has 60,000 to 85,000 distinct CDR3 sequences; around 15% occur once, and the top ten carry 9% to 15%. Trimming removed 5 bases at V and 3 bases at J, with 7 bases between. The CDR3 extends over 13 amino acids. CDR1 and CDR2 from the germline V gene are LNHDA and SQIVND (reference sequence). Sample: whole blood. The V call is TRBV19, the J call TRBJ2-2; either TRBD1 or TRBD2 may supply D (5 bases each). The clonotype originates from an adult who was a healthcare worker with PCR-confirmed SARS-CoV-2 infection or an uninfected control (not recorded which). The CDR3 loop reads CASSEGHTGELFF. The CDR3 DNA is TGTGCCAGTAGTGAGGGACACACCGGGGAGCTGTTTTTT.